One sample yielded the 24 T cell receptor beta chains listed below, sequenced in a study of blood T cell repertoires in COVID-19. The data were produced by immunoSEQ multiplex PCR, yet TCRdb's version contains in-frame clones alone and is incomplete. This sample has approximately 160,000 clones, with about 85% found just once. Material: peripheral blood. The receptors were sampled from a man in his 70s who had recovered from COVID-19.

J is TRBJ2-1 and V is TRBV23-1; D is ambiguous. TRBV23-1 is assigned to the ORF class and has an uncertain function. The CDR3 has 14 amino acids. Trimming shortened V by 6 bases and J by 5 bases, and 14 bases separated the two germline ends. CDR3 nucleotides: TGCGCCAGCAGCAATTGTGCGCCGCACAATGAGCAGTTCTTC. Translation gives CASSNCAPHNEQFF.

The chain couples TRBV7-9 to TRBJ2-7, with TRBD1 identical over 7 bases. Germline V lookup: CDR1 SEHNR, CDR2 FQNEAQ (reference sequence). V lost 5 bases, J lost 0 bases, and 4 bases stayed unmatched. The CDR3 contains 14 residues. In DNA, the CDR3 is TGTGCCAGCAGCGGATCAGGGGGCTCCTACGAGCAGTACTTC. Its translation: CASSGSGGSYEQYF. Variable domain in full (rest from reference TRBV7-9 and TRBJ2-7): DTGVSQNPRHKITKRGQNVTFRCDPISEHNRLYWYRQTLGQGPEFLTYFQNEAQLEKSRLLSDRFSAERPKGSFSTLEIQRTEQGDSAMYLCASSGSGGSYEQYFGPGTRLTVT.

The chain employs TRBV28 and TRBJ2-3; D is possibly TRBD2 (5 bases). V lost 6 bases and J lost 2, with 15 bases in between. Germline V lookup: CDR1 MDHEN, CDR2 SYDVKM. This CDR3 is 15 amino acids long. The CDR3 region has the DNA TGTGCCAGCAGACCAACTAGGACCTACACAGATACGCAGTATTTT. Translation: CASRPTRTYTDTQYF. Supplemented by reference TRBV28 and TRBJ2-3, the full variable domain reads DVKVTQSSRYLVKRTGEKVFLECVQDMDHENMFWYRQDPGLGLRLIYFSYDVKMKEKGDIPEGYSVSREKKERFSLILESASTNQTSMYLCASRPTRTYTDTQYFGPGTRLTVL.

The V gene is TRBV5-6, the J gene TRBJ1-2; D is possibly TRBD1 (5 bases). The CDR3 length is 14 residues. Germline-derived CDR1 and CDR2 are SGHDT and YYEEEE. V was cut by 0 bases and J by 2 bases, with 8 bases left in between. Here the CDR3 DNA reads TGTGCCAGCAGCTTGGATCGACAGAACTATGGCTACACCTTC. Translating it yields CASSLDRQNYGYTF.

V usage is TRBV24-1 and J usage is TRBJ2-7; no clear D gene. This CDR3 has 15 residues. The V gene lost 2 bases and the J gene lost 6 bases, with 16 bases spanning the gap. Per the germline V gene, CDR1 is KGHDR and CDR2 is SFDVKD. Written as DNA, the CDR3 is TGTGCCACCAGTGATTCTACACCGGGTCTTGGCGAGCAGTACTTC. Amino acid sequence: CATSDSTPGLGEQYF.

The V gene is TRBV18, the J gene TRBJ2-7, with 9 bases lining up with TRBD2. Germline V gene sequence: CDR1 KGHSH, CDR2 LQKENI. J was trimmed by 3 bases and V by 1 base; bases with no gene match: 7. The CDR3 runs 16 residues. Here the CDR3 reads CASSPLDSGRLYEQYF. The DNA of the CDR3 is TGTGCCAGCTCACCACTTGATAGCGGGAGACTCTACGAGCAGTACTTC.

The chain is built from TRBV6-1 and TRBJ1-4; 9 bases map to TRBD1. The CDR3 covers 15 residues. V dropped 3 bases and J dropped 7; count of bases not matched to a gene: 6. CDR1 and CDR2 from the germline V gene are MNHNS and SASEGT. The CDR3 spells CASSETGGQGEKLFF. CDR3 bases: TGTGCCAGCAGTGAGACAGGGGGGCAGGGTGAAAAACTGTTTTTT.

J is TRBJ2-2 and V is TRBV11-2, with 7 positions matching TRBD1. Germline V gene lookup returns CDR1 SGHAT and CDR2 FQNNGV. The CDR3 has 18 amino acids. V gave up 0 bases and J gave up 2 bases; unmatched junction bases: 9. CDR3 amino acids: CASSLDPDRPSNTGELFF. CDR3 coding DNA: TGTGCCAGCAGCTTAGATCCGGACAGGCCCAGTAACACCGGGGAGCTGTTTTTT. Filled out from reference TRBV11-2 and TRBJ2-2, the complete variable domain reads EAGVAQSPRYKIIEKRQSVAFWCNPISGHATLYWYQQILGQGPKLLIQFQNNGVVDDSQLPKDRFSAERLKGVDSTLKIQPAKLEDSAVYLCASSLDPDRPSNTGELFFGEGSRLTVL.

The V gene is TRBV7-9, the J gene TRBJ2-1, with D possibly matching TRBD1 (7 bases). CDR3 size: 15 residues. Trimming pared 5 bases from V and 6 bases from J, leaving 17 bases between. Germline V gene lookup returns CDR1 SEHNR and CDR2 FQNEAQ (reference sequence). The CDR3 spells CASSPSGGGSNEQFF. CDR3 DNA sequence: TGTGCCAGCAGCCCCTCAGGGGGAGGTAGCAATGAGCAGTTCTTC. The full variable domain, with the rest looked up from reference TRBV7-9 and TRBJ2-1, is DTGVSQNPRHKITKRGQNVTFRCDPISEHNRLYWYRQTLGQGPEFLTYFQNEAQLEKSRLLSDRFSAERPKGSFSTLEIQRTEQGDSAMYLCASSPSGGGSNEQFFGPGTRLTVL.

The rearrangement joins TRBV5-4 to TRBJ1-1; D is ambiguous. The CDR3 is made up of 15 amino acids. Germline V gives CDR1 SGHNT, CDR2 YYREEE (reference sequence). V was clipped by 4 bases and J by 4 bases, with 17 bases between them. The CDR3 DNA reads as TGTGCCAGCAGCCCGGGTATTCTGGATACCACTGAAGCTTTCTTT. The encoded protein is CASSPGILDTTEAFF. The full variable domain, with the rest looked up from reference TRBV5-4 and TRBJ1-1, is ETGVTQSPTHLIKTRGQQVTLRCSSQSGHNTVSWYQQALGQGPQFIFQYYREEENGRGNFPPRFSGLQFPNYSSELNVNALELDDSALYLCASSPGILDTTEAFFGQGTRLTVV.

The chain recombines TRBV10-1 with TRBJ2-1, with a possible D match to TRBD2 (6 bases). Germline CDR1 reads WNHNN; CDR2 reads SYGVQD (reference sequence). Trimming stripped 3 bases from V and 4 bases from J, with 10 bases between. The CDR3 consists of 14 residues. The CDR3 bases are TGCGCCAGCAGTGACCAGCGGGTTTACAATGAGCAGTTCTTC. It codes for CASSDQRVYNEQFF.

The V and J genes are TRBV10-3 and TRBJ1-1; no reliable D call. The CDR3 loop spans 16 amino acids. CDR1 ENHRY and CDR2 SYGVKD come from the germline V gene. V was shortened by 8 bases and J by 1 base, with 20 bases between the two germline ends. This chain's CDR3 is CAILDGWIPSNTEAFF. DNA for the CDR3: TGTGCCATCCTCGACGGGTGGATTCCCTCGAACACTGAAGCTTTCTTT.

A few counts support this clone. This chain links TRBV7-2 with TRBJ2-7, with no clear D. The CDR3 has 13 amino acids. The V gene lost 1 base and the J gene lost 7 bases, with 11 bases spanning the gap. Germline values: CDR1 SGHTA, CDR2 FQGNSA. The CDR3 reads CASSLGTLKEQYF. The CDR3 DNA is TGTGCCAGCAGCTTAGGAACCCTAAAGGAGCAGTACTTC.

This clone was seen more than once but under ten times. V usage is TRBV19 and J usage is TRBJ1-1; maybe TRBD1 (6 bases). The CDR3 is 17 residues long. V was shortened by 7 bases and J by 0 bases, with 21 bases between the two germline ends. Germline CDR1 LNHDA, CDR2 SQIVND (reference sequence). This CDR3 reads CASILKSTGHLNTEAFF. DNA for the CDR3: TGTGCCAGTATTCTTAAGTCCACGGGACACCTGAACACTGAAGCTTTCTTT.

This chain links TRBV5-1 with TRBJ2-1; TRBD2 agrees at 9 bases. Trimming cost V 4 bases and J 4 bases; bases outside gene matches: 9. This CDR3 is built from 16 residues. Germline V CDR1 and CDR2: SGHRS, YFSETQ. The chain's CDR3 is CASSPDGTSIYNEQFF. CDR3 nucleotide sequence: TGCGCCAGCAGCCCCGACGGGACTAGCATTTACAATGAGCAGTTCTTC.

The gene calls are TRBV6-5 and TRBJ2-7; tentative D call: TRBD1 (6 bases). CDR3 length: 14 amino acids. Trimming took off 3 bases at V and 3 bases at J, with 12 bases between the two ends. Germline V gene data show CDR1 as MNHEY and CDR2 as SVGAGI. The CDR3 reads CASSYEQGLYEQYF. CDR3 DNA sequence: TGTGCCAGCAGTTATGAACAGGGCCTCTACGAGCAGTACTTC.

This clone was detected a few times. The chain combines TRBV7-8 with TRBJ2-7; D gene uncertain. CDR1 and CDR2 (germline): SGHVS, FQNEAQ. Trimming left V 0 bases short and J 6 bases short, with 6 bases between. The length of the CDR3 is 12 residues. CDR3 residues: CASSLAFSEQYF. The CDR3 DNA sequence: TGTGCCAGCAGCTTAGCTTTCAGCGAGCAGTACTTC.

In its sample, this clone is medium-sized. The chain couples TRBV3-1 (or the pseudogene TRBV3-2) to TRBJ1-6; 7 nucleotides agree with TRBD1. CDR3 length: 16 amino acids. Germline V gene sequence: CDR1 LGHDT, CDR2 YNNKEL (reference sequence). Losses at the gene ends were 2 bases for V and 6 bases for J; bases not matched to a gene: 7. The CDR3 bases are TGTGCCAGCAGCCAACCCTCGGGACAGCTTAATTCACCCCTCCACTTT. Translating gives CASSQPSGQLNSPLHF.

The rearrangement uses TRBV4-1 and TRBJ2-1; TRBD1 might be the D (6 bases). The V gene's germline CDR1 is MGHRA and CDR2 YSYEKL. The germline V and J ends were trimmed by 1 base and 2 bases, with 9 bases remaining between them. This CDR3 contains 15 residues. The CDR3 here is CASSQGTVAYNEQFF. DNA for the CDR3: TGCGCCAGCAGCCAAGGGACAGTGGCCTACAATGAGCAGTTCTTC.

Here the CDR3 reads CASSLSEDYPYEQYF. In DNA form, the CDR3 reads TGTGCCAGCAGTTTATCGGAGGACTACCCCTACGAGCAGTACTTC. V and J are TRBV27 and TRBJ2-7; TRBD2 might be the D (6 bases). The ends were cut back, 0 bases at V and 2 bases at J, with 11 bases in the middle. The CDR3 runs to 15 residues. Per germline, CDR1 MNHEY and CDR2 SMNVEV (reference sequence).

J is TRBJ2-3 and V is TRBV6-4; tentatively, D is TRBD1 (5 bases). The CDR3 has 13 residues. Trimming cost V 6 bases and J 2 bases, with 9 bases left between them. Germline V gene lookup returns CDR1 MRHNA and CDR2 SNTAGT. The CDR3 DNA reads as TGTGCCAGCAGAAAGACAGTCACAGATACGCAGTATTTT. Its protein product is CASRKTVTDTQYF.

V is TRBV4-1 and J is TRBJ2-3; the D gene is possibly TRBD2 (6 bases). The germline V and J ends were trimmed by 1 base and 6 bases, with 14 bases remaining between them. Germline V CDR1 and CDR2: MGHRA, YSYEKL. This CDR3 spans 15 amino acids. CDR3 DNA sequence: TGCGCCAGCAGCCAAGTAGGAGGGAGCGTTGATACGCAGTATTTT. Its protein is CASSQVGGSVDTQYF.

CDR3 sequence (DNA): TGTGCCAGCAGTCGACCCGGGCAGGGTTTGAATGAGCAGTTCTTC. Translation gives CASSRPGQGLNEQFF. The V and J genes are TRBV6-5 and TRBJ2-1; the D gene is possibly TRBD1 (5 bases). Germline CDR1 reads MNHEY; CDR2 reads SVGAGI. V dropped 5 bases and J dropped 7 bases, with 18 bases sitting between them. The CDR3 has 15 amino acids.

This chain links TRBV5-1 with TRBJ2-3, with a tentative D call TRBD2 (6 bases). This CDR3 has 16 amino acids. The ends were cut back, 6 bases at V and 5 bases at J, with 22 bases in the middle. CDR1 SGHRS and CDR2 YFSETQ come from the germline V gene. Here the CDR3 DNA reads TGCGCCAGCAATGGGGCTAGCGCCGTTCCCAAAGATACGCAGTATTTT. Protein sequence: CASNGASAVPKDTQYF.